One sample yielded the 31 T cell receptor beta chains listed below, sequenced in a study of blood T cell repertoires in COVID-19. Measured with immunoSEQ multiplex PCR; TCRdb has only the in-frame clones, and not every one. The sample includes around 170,000 clones, roughly 87% of them seen just once. Sequencing input: PBMCs or T cells enriched from blood (not recorded which). The source of these receptors is a woman aged 45-60 years who had recovered from COVID-19.

The chain combines TRBV12-3 or TRBV12-4 with TRBJ1-2; a weak D match, TRBD1 (6 bases). Trimming pared 5 bases from V and 7 bases from J, leaving 14 bases between. The CDR3 is 13 residues long. In DNA form, the CDR3 reads TGTGCCAGCAGTGGATCACAGGGTTTTGGCTACACCTTC. This codes for CASSGSQGFGYTF.

The chain links TRBV7-8 to TRBJ2-1; 10 positions agree with TRBD2. The CDR3 sequence is 16 residues long. Germline CDR1 SGHVS, CDR2 FQNEAQ. V lost 1 base, J lost 2 bases, and 2 bases stayed unmatched. The CDR3 region is CASSLGGLAAYNEQFF. The DNA of the CDR3 is TGTGCCAGCAGCTTAGGAGGACTAGCGGCCTACAATGAGCAGTTCTTC.

The chain carries TRBV30 and TRBJ2-7; 7 bases are shared with TRBD2. Per the germline V gene, CDR1 is GTSNPN and CDR2 is SVGIG (reference sequence). The CDR3 loop spans 12 amino acids. The V segment lost 2 bases and the J segment 4 bases; nucleotides outside the gene matches: 2. The CDR3: CAWSPGGYEQYF. The CDR3 region has the DNA TGTGCCTGGAGTCCGGGGGGTTACGAGCAGTACTTC.

The rearrangement joins TRBV2 to TRBJ2-4; 10 bases line up with TRBD1. CDR3 length: 15 residues. Germline CDR1 is SNHLY and CDR2 is FYNNEI. V lost 1 base and J lost 4; bases outside the gene matches: 1. Here the CDR3 reads CASSEGGQGKNIQYF. The CDR3 region has the DNA TGTGCCAGCAGTGAAGGGGGACAGGGGAAAAACATTCAGTACTTC.

This clone was detected only a few times. V and J are TRBV30 and TRBJ2-2; 7 nucleotides align to TRBD2. The CDR3 loop spans 19 amino acids. Germline trimming cut 2 bases from V and 1 base from J; bases unmatched to any gene: 16. Per the germline V gene, CDR1 is GTSNPN and CDR2 is SVGIG (reference sequence). The CDR3 protein is CAWSPPRGAGLKNTGELFF. CDR3 nucleotide sequence: TGTGCCTGGAGTCCCCCGCGGGGAGCGGGGCTCAAGAACACCGGGGAGCTGTTTTTT. Together with reference TRBV30 and TRBJ2-2, the CDR3 gives the full variable domain: SQTIHQWPATLVQPVGSPLSLECTVEGTSNPNLYWYRQAAGRGLQLLFYSVGIGQISSEVPQNLSASRPQDRQFILSSKKLLLSDSGFYLCAWSPPRGAGLKNTGELFFGEGSRLTVL.

This clone was counted only a few times. V and J are TRBV5-1 and TRBJ2-2; D may be TRBD1 (6 bases). The V end was cut by 3 bases, the J end by 2 bases, with 14 bases between. In germline, CDR1 is SGHRS, CDR2 YFSETQ. This CDR3 comprises 16 residues. CDR3 coding DNA: TGCGCCAGCAGCTCACAAGGGGGTTCAAACACCGGGGAGCTGTTTTTT. It translates to CASSSQGGSNTGELFF. The whole variable domain, remainder taken from reference TRBV5-1 and TRBJ2-2, is KAGVTQTPRYLIKTRGQQVTLSCSPISGHRSVSWYQQTPGQGLQFLFEYFSETQRNKGNFPGRFSGRQFSNSRSEMNVSTLELGDSALYLCASSSQGGSNTGELFFGEGSRLTVL.

The chain uses TRBV9 and TRBJ2-1; D may be TRBD1 (5 bases). V lost 0 bases and J 4 bases, leaving 11 bases between the germline ends. The CDR3 contains 15 residues. Germline V gene data show CDR1 as SGDLS and CDR2 as YYNGEE. CDR3 region: CASSVDLHRYNEQFF. CDR3 sequence (DNA): TGTGCCAGCAGCGTAGATCTCCACAGGTACAATGAGCAGTTCTTC.

J is TRBJ1-5 and V is TRBV30, with a weak D call TRBD1 (5 bases). CDR1 and CDR2 (germline): GTSNPN, SVGIG (reference sequence). The CDR3 has 14 amino acids. The V and J ends lost 0 bases and 6 bases respectively, with 12 bases between them. The CDR3 coding sequence is TGTGCCTGGAGTGTACCCCAGGGCGGTCAGCCCCAGCATTTT. Translating it yields CAWSVPQGGQPQHF.

V gene TRBV27 combines with J gene TRBJ1-5; D unresolved. Germline CDR1 is MNHEY and CDR2 is SMNVEV (reference sequence). The germline V and J ends were trimmed by 8 bases and 3 bases, with 11 bases remaining between them. The length of the CDR3 is 13 residues. CDR3 DNA sequence: TGTGCCAGCTCCCCGAGGGACAATCAGCCCCAGCATTTT. Its translation: CASSPRDNQPQHF.

The chain employs TRBV2 and TRBJ1-5; TRBD1 might be the D (5 bases). This CDR3 is built from 13 residues. Germline loops: CDR1 SNHLY, CDR2 FYNNEI. V was pared by 7 bases and J by 4 bases, with 11 bases between. CDR3 loop: CASTGGGNQPQHF. CDR3 nucleotides: TGTGCCAGCACCGGGGGGGGAAATCAGCCCCAGCATTTT.

The rearrangement uses TRBV21-1 and TRBJ1-2; the table names TRBD1, a call not compared with the DNA. TRBV21-1 is labeled a pseudogene. The CDR3 length is 14 residues. The CDR3: CASSKVKGAKGYTF. The CDR3 DNA sequence: TGTGCCAGCAGCAAAGTAAAGGGGGCGAAAGGCTACACCTTC.

The chain couples TRBV30 to TRBJ1-1; 7 bases are shared with TRBD1. The germline V gene has CDR1 GTSNPN and CDR2 SVGIG (reference sequence). After removal of 5 bases from V and 1 base from J, the junction contained 7 bases not matched to a gene. The CDR3 consists of 14 residues. CDR3 nucleotide sequence: TGTGCCTGGGGGACCGGGACAGCGAACACTGAAGCTTTCTTT. Translating it yields CAWGTGTANTEAFF.

The J gene is TRBJ2-7, the V gene TRBV10-3; TRBD1 matches at 8 bases. Losses at the gene ends were 6 bases for V and 2 bases for J; bases not matched to a gene: 6. This CDR3 region has 14 residues. Germline CDR1 is ENHRY and CDR2 is SYGVKD. The CDR3 DNA reads as TGTGCCATCAGGACAGGGGCGTCCACCTACGAGCAGTACTTC. Residues: CAIRTGASTYEQYF.

This clone was seen more than once but under ten times. The chain combines TRBV2 with TRBJ1-2; D is uncertain. Germline V CDR1 and CDR2: SNHLY, FYNNEI. The CDR3 is made up of 13 amino acids. V dropped 7 bases and J dropped 4 bases, with 13 bases sitting between them. CDR3 protein: CASTWEVFYGYTF. The CDR3 DNA sequence: TGTGCCAGCACGTGGGAGGTGTTCTATGGCTACACCTTC.

The chain couples TRBV5-3 to TRBJ2-5; 13 bases match TRBD2. TRBV5-3 qualifies as an ORF whose function is uncertain. The V gene end was trimmed by 3 bases and the J gene end by 6 bases; junction bases not matched to a gene: 8. The CDR3 is 16 amino acids. CDR3 loop: CARSSGTSGRAKTQYF. CDR3 in DNA: TGTGCCAGAAGCTCCGGTACTAGCGGGAGGGCGAAGACCCAGTACTTC.

The chain carries TRBV7-9 and TRBJ1-2; TRBD1 matches at 7 bases. Germline assignment: CDR1 SEHNR and CDR2 FQNEAQ (reference sequence). Germline trimming cut 5 bases from V and 0 bases from J; bases unmatched to any gene: 9. The CDR3 totals 16 residues. In nucleotides, the CDR3 is TGTGCCAGCAGCCCGAGAGACAGGGCGGCTAACTATGGCTACACCTTC. Its translation: CASSPRDRAANYGYTF. Filled out from reference TRBV7-9 and TRBJ1-2, the complete variable domain reads DTGVSQNPRHKITKRGQNVTFRCDPISEHNRLYWYRQTLGQGPEFLTYFQNEAQLEKSRLLSDRFSAERPKGSFSTLEIQRTEQGDSAMYLCASSPRDRAANYGYTFGSGTRLTVV.

In DNA, the CDR3 is TGTGCCACCAGCAGAGAGCCAGGGAACACCGGGGAGCTGTTTTTT. Protein: CATSREPGNTGELFF. J is TRBJ2-2 and V is TRBV15; D uncertain. The CDR3 totals 15 residues. Trimming stripped 0 bases from V and 1 base from J, with 6 bases between. Looked up from germline, CDR1 is LNHNV and CDR2 is YYDKDF (reference sequence).

The genes are TRBV28 and TRBJ2-7; TRBD1 might be the D (7 bases). The CDR3 length is 17 residues. The germline gives CDR1 MDHEN, CDR2 SYDVKM. Trimming left V 6 bases short and J 0 bases short, with 21 bases between. The CDR3 loop is CASSLTGTPSSSYEQYF. CDR3 DNA: TGTGCCAGCAGCTTGACAGGGACTCCCAGCAGCTCCTACGAGCAGTACTTC.

The rearrangement uses TRBV10-1 and TRBJ2-5; possibly TRBD1 for D (6 bases). CDR1 is WNHNN, CDR2 SYGVQD, per germline (reference sequence). There are 13 residues in the CDR3. V was trimmed by 5 bases and J by 1 base, leaving 8 bases between them. In DNA form, the CDR3 reads TGCGCCAGCAGTTTGGACAGCCAAGAGACCCAGTACTTC. Its translation: CASSLDSQETQYF.

The chain combines TRBV6-5 with TRBJ2-7, with D possibly matching TRBD2 (5 bases). This CDR3 is 14 amino acids long. Germline loops: CDR1 MNHEY, CDR2 SVGAGI. Deletions cut 5 bases from V and 1 base from J, with 12 bases between. CDR3 in amino acids: CASSTRGSSYEQYF. The CDR3 region has the DNA TGTGCCAGCAGTACCCGCGGGTCGTCCTACGAGCAGTACTTC.

This clone was recorded once. The J gene is TRBJ2-5, the V gene TRBV6-2 or TRBV6-3; no clear D. The CDR3 length is 14 residues. Germline loops: CDR1 MNHEY, CDR2 SVGEGT. The V end lost 0 bases, the J end lost 5 bases, and 10 bases lay between the germline ends. The CDR3 DNA is TGTGCCAGCAGTTACTCGGGCGCCCGGGAGACCCAGTACTTC. It encodes CASSYSGARETQYF.

The V and J genes are TRBV5-6 and TRBJ1-6; weak D call: TRBD1 (5 bases). Germline V gives CDR1 SGHDT, CDR2 YYEEEE. With 4 bases removed from V and 10 bases from J, the gap between germline ends came to 18 bases. This CDR3 is built from 15 residues. CDR3 region: CASSLGAGEDSPLHF. CDR3 sequence (DNA): TGTGCCAGCAGCCTGGGAGCGGGGGAAGACTCACCCCTCCACTTT.

The chain couples TRBV10-1 to TRBJ1-1, with 7 bases aligning to TRBD1. This CDR3 is built from 14 residues. J was trimmed by 1 base and V by 4 bases; bases with no gene match: 3. Germline V gene lookup returns CDR1 WNHNN and CDR2 SYGVQD (reference sequence). CDR3 bases: TGCGCCAGCAGTGCGGGGACAGAGAACACTGAAGCTTTCTTT. Translation: CASSAGTENTEAFF.

J is TRBJ2-7 and V is TRBV18, with 7 nucleotides matching TRBD2. The V and J ends lost 5 bases and 7 bases, in that order; junction bases with no gene match: 14. Germline V gives CDR1 KGHSH, CDR2 LQKENI. This CDR3 comprises 15 residues. Written as DNA, the CDR3 is TGTGCCAGCTCATCGGCCGGGACTAAGCCCTTGGAGCAGTACTTC. Its protein is CASSSAGTKPLEQYF.

This chain links TRBV27 with TRBJ1-4; 8 positions agree with TRBD1. V lost 6 bases to trimming and J lost 0 bases; unmatched junction nucleotides: 3. This CDR3 has 15 residues. Germline loops: CDR1 MNHEY, CDR2 SMNVEV (reference sequence). CDR3 protein: CASRLQGATNEKLFF. The CDR3 DNA follows: TGTGCCAGCAGACTACAGGGGGCAACTAATGAAAAACTGTTTTTT.

On this clone: The junction differs from germline at one of its ends, possibly a read error. V gene TRBV5-4 combines with J gene TRBJ2-5, with D perhaps TRBD1 (6 bases). CDR1 and CDR2 from the germline V gene are SGHNT and YYREEE (reference sequence). The CDR3 totals 13 residues. The CDR3, as DNA: TGTGCCAGCAACTTGGGGGCCACGGAGACCCAGTACTTC. Translating gives CASNLGATETQYF. The variable domain in full, completed from reference TRBV5-4 and TRBJ2-5, reads ETGVTQSPTHLIKTRGQQVTLRCSSQSGHNTVSWYQQALGQGPQFIFQYYREEENGRGNFPPRFSGLQFPNYSSELNVNALELDDSALYLCASNLGATETQYFGPGTRLLVL.

This chain uses TRBV5-5 with TRBJ1-4; D possibly corresponds to TRBD1 (5 bases). Germline lookup yields CDR1 SGHKS and CDR2 YYEKEE (reference sequence). The CDR3 is 16 amino acids. Trimming pared 1 base from V and 0 bases from J, leaving 10 bases between. CDR3 residues: CASSLSGPSTNEKLFF. DNA for the CDR3: TGTGCCAGCAGCTTGTCAGGGCCCTCAACTAATGAAAAACTGTTTTTT.

This chain uses TRBV5-4 with TRBJ1-2; 7 nucleotides match TRBD1. The CDR3 loop spans 14 amino acids. With 4 bases clipped from V and 4 bases from J, the junction kept 7 bases outside the gene matches. From germline, CDR1 is SGHNT and CDR2 YYREEE (reference sequence). The CDR3 DNA reads as TGTGCCAGCAGCCCGAGGGGGCAGGGCTATGGCTACACCTTC. Its translation is CASSPRGQGYGYTF. The full variable domain, with the rest looked up from reference TRBV5-4 and TRBJ1-2, is ETGVTQSPTHLIKTRGQQVTLRCSSQSGHNTVSWYQQALGQGPQFIFQYYREEENGRGNFPPRFSGLQFPNYSSELNVNALELDDSALYLCASSPRGQGYGYTFGSGTRLTVV.

The chain links TRBV2 to TRBJ2-3, with D maybe TRBD2 (6 bases). Germline V lookup: CDR1 SNHLY, CDR2 FYNNEI. Trimming removed 1 base from V and 6 bases from J, with 11 bases in between. The CDR3 is 14 residues long. The DNA of the CDR3 is TGTGCCAGCAGTGAAGGACTAGGAACGGATACGCAGTATTTT. This codes for CASSEGLGTDTQYF.

As to this clone: Other nucleotide sequences from this sample produce the same CDR3. The J gene is TRBJ1-1, the V gene TRBV27, with 8 bases matching TRBD1. Losses at the gene ends were 6 bases for V and 0 bases for J; bases not matched to a gene: 3. The CDR3 totals 14 residues. Per the germline V gene, CDR1 is MNHEY and CDR2 is SMNVEV (reference sequence). The DNA for the CDR3 is TGTGCCAGCAGCTGGACAGGGATGAACACTGAAGCTTTCTTT. Translating gives CASSWTGMNTEAFF.

The rearrangement links TRBV6-4 to TRBJ2-3; tentative D call: TRBD2 (5 bases). The V gene lost 0 bases and the J gene lost 3 bases, with 7 bases spanning the gap. CDR3 length: 14 residues. From germline, CDR1 is MRHNA and CDR2 SNTAGT. CDR3 residues: CASSDSTGTDTQYF. CDR3 DNA sequence: TGTGCCAGCAGTGACTCAACGGGGACAGATACGCAGTATTTT.